This T cell receptor beta chain was sequenced during a study of T cell responses to AZD1222 COVID-19 vaccine. The wider study: Doses given second, at about 4 or about 12 weeks, were pooled. Findings and caveats of the study: Two AZD1222 doses significantly raised spike-specific TCR breadth and depth over controls. Per reports, nearly half of all spike-specific TCRs target regions that are unmutated in variants.

Assay used: immunoSEQ multiplex PCR; TCRdb lists only in-frame clones, some missing. The sample includes some 190,000 clones, 80% to 90% of them seen just once. Germline V gene sequence: CDR1 KGHSH, CDR2 LQKENI. The CDR3 sequence is 14 residues long. The ends were cut back, 5 bases at V and 3 bases at J, with 13 bases in the middle. About this clone itself: Its antigen is not known.

The TCR sequence derives from an adult in good health. This chain connects TRBV18 to TRBJ1-2; no clear D. Sequenced here: peripheral blood, sampled on day 0 of AZD1222 vaccination. In DNA, the CDR3 is TGTGCCAGCTCATACGACGGATTAGACTATGGCTACACCTTC. It yields the protein CASSYDGLDYGYTF.